A single T cell receptor beta chain is shown here with its context. This specimen comes from a study of blood T cell repertoires in COVID-19. Here immunoSEQ multiplex PCR was the method, and the copy in TCRdb shows in-frame clones only, minus some. The repertoire consists of some 390,000 clones, with around 91% occurring once and the leading ten covering under 2%. Sequenced sample: peripheral blood. This clonotype was sampled from a woman in her thirties or forties with COVID-19, enrolled during active disease.

The CDR3 coding sequence is TGCGCCAGCAAAGGAGTCTACGAGCAGTACTTC. Translated: CASKGVYEQYF. This chain uses TRBV5-1 with TRBJ2-7; D not resolved. V was shortened by 6 bases and J by 3 bases, with 7 bases between the two germline ends. This CDR3 spans 11 amino acids. Germline V gene data show CDR1 as SGHRS and CDR2 as YFSETQ.